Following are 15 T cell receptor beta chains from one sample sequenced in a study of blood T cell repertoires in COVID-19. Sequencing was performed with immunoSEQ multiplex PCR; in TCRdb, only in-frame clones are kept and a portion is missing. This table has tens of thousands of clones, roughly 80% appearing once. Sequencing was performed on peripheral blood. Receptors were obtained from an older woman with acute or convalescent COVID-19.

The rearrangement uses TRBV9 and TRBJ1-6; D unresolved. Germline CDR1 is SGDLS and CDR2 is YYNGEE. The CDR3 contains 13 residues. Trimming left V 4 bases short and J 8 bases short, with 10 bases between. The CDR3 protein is CASSTAGDSPLHF. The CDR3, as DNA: TGTGCCAGCAGCACGGCGGGTGATTCACCCCTCCACTTT.

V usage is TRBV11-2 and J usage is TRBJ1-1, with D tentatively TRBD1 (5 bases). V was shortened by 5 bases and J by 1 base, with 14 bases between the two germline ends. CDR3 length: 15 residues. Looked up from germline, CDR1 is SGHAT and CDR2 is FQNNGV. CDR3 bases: TGTGCCAGCAGCCCCAGGGTATTACGGAACACTGAAGCTTTCTTT. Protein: CASSPRVLRNTEAFF.

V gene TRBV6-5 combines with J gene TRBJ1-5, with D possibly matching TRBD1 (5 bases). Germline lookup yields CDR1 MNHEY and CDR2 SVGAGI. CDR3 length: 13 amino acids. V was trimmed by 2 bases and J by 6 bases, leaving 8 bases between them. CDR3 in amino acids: CASSYGAAQPQHF. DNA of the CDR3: TGTGCCAGCAGTTACGGGGCGGCTCAGCCCCAGCATTTT.

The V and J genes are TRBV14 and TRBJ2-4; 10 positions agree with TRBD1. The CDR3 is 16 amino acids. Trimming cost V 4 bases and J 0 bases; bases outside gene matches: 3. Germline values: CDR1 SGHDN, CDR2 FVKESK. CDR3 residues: CASSLRTGGAKNIQYF. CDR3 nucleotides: TGTGCCAGCAGCCTTCGGACAGGGGGAGCCAAAAACATTCAGTACTTC.

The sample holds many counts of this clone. CDR3 region: CASSLEAGGRGYTF. CDR3 coding DNA: TGTGCCAGCAGCTTAGAGGCAGGGGGTCGGGGCTACACCTTC. V gene TRBV11-2 combines with J gene TRBJ1-2; 7 bases agree with TRBD1. The CDR3 runs to 14 residues. Losses at the gene ends were 0 bases for V and 8 bases for J; bases not matched to a gene: 6. Germline V gene sequence: CDR1 SGHAT, CDR2 FQNNGV.

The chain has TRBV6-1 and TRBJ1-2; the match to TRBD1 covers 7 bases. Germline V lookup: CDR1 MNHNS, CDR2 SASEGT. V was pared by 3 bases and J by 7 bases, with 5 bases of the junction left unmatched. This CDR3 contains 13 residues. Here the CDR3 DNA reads TGTGCCAGCAGTGATACAGGGGACCGTGGCTACACCTTC. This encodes CASSDTGDRGYTF.

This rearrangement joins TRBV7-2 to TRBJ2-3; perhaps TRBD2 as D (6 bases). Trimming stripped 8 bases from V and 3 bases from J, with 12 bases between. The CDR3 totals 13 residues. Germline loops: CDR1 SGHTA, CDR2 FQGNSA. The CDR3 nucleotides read TGTGCCAGCTCCCGACTAGTTACAGATACGCAGTATTTT. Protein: CASSRLVTDTQYF. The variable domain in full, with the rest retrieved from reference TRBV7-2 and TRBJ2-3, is GAGVSQSPSNKVTEKGKDVELRCDPISGHTALYWYRQSLGQGLEFLIYFQGNSAPDKSGLPSDRFSAERTGGSVSTLTIQRTQQEDSAVYLCASSRLVTDTQYFGPGTRLTVL.

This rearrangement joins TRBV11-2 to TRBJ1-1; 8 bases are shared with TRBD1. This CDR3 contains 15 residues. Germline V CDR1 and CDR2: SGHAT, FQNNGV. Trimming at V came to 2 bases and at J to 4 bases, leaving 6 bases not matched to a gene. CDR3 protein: CASSLTPQGATEAFF. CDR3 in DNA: TGTGCCAGCAGCTTAACCCCTCAGGGGGCCACTGAAGCTTTCTTT.

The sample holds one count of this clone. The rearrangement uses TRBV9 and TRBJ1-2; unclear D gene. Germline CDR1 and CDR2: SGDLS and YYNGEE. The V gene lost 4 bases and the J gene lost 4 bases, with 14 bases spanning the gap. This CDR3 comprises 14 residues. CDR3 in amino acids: CASSQRGSPYGYTF. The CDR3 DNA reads TGTGCCAGCAGCCAGAGAGGCTCTCCCTATGGCTACACCTTC.

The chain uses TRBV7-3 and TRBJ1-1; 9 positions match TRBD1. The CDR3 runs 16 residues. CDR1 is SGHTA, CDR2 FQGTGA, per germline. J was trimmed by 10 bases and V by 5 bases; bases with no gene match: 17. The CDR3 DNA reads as TGTGCCAGCAGCCTTGACAGGGGGTCCCACTCAAGGGGAGCTTTCTTT. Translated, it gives CASSLDRGSHSRGAFF.

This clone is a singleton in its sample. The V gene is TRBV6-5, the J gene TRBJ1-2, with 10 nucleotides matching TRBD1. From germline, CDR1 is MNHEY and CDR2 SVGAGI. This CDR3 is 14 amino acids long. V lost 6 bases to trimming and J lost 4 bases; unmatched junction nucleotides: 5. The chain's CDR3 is CASRNRDRGYGYTF. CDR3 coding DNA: TGTGCCAGCAGAAACCGGGACAGGGGCTATGGCTACACCTTC.

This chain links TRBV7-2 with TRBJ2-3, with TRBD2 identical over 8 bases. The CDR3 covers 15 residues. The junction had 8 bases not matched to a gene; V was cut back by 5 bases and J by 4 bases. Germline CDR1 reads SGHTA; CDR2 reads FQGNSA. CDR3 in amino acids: CASSQRRGGPDTQYF. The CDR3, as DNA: TGTGCCAGCAGCCAACGACGGGGGGGCCCAGATACGCAGTATTTT.

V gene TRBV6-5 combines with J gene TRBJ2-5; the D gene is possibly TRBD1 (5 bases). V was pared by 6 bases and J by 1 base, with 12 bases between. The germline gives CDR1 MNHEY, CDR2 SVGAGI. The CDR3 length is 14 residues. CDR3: CASRATGSQETQYF. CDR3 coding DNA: TGTGCCAGCAGGGCAACAGGTTCCCAAGAGACCCAGTACTTC.

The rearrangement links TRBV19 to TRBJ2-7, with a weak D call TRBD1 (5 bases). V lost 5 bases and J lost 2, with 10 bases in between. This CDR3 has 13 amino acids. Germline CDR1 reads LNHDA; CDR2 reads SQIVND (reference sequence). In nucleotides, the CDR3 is TGTGCCAGTAGTCGGACACCGACCTACGAGCAGTACTTC. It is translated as CASSRTPTYEQYF. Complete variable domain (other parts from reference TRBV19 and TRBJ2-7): DGGITQSPKYLFRKEGQNVTLSCEQNLNHDAMYWYRQDPGQGLRLIYYSQIVNDFQKGDIAEGYSVSREKKESFPLTVTSAQKNPTAFYLCASSRTPTYEQYFGPGTRLTVT.

CDR3 in amino acids: CASSLGTAPYEQYF. DNA of the CDR3: TGCGCCAGCAGCTTAGGGACTGCCCCCTACGAGCAGTACTTC. The V and J genes are TRBV5-1 and TRBJ2-7, with a possible D match to TRBD2 (6 bases). The V end lost 2 bases, the J end lost 2 bases, and 11 bases lay between the germline ends. Germline assignment: CDR1 SGHRS and CDR2 YFSETQ. CDR3 size: 14 residues. The full variable domain, rest sourced from reference TRBV5-1 and TRBJ2-7, is KAGVTQTPRYLIKTRGQQVTLSCSPISGHRSVSWYQQTPGQGLQFLFEYFSETQRNKGNFPGRFSGRQFSNSRSEMNVSTLELGDSALYLCASSLGTAPYEQYFGPGTRLTVT.